These 3 T cell receptor beta chains originate from one sample sequenced in a study of cytomegalovirus exposure and HLA in healthy donors. The PCR ran on 60 Vbeta and 13 Jbeta primers. Data came from immunoSEQ multiplex PCR; TCRdb stores just in-frame clones and leaves some out. The sample has 100,000 to 150,000 clones, 74% seen once. The material sequenced was PBMCs. These receptors were obtained from a woman between 50 and 59 years old in good health and CMV-seropositive.

The chain recombines TRBV5-6 with TRBJ2-1, with TRBD2 matching over 8 bases. J was trimmed by 6 bases and V by 0 bases; bases with no gene match: 5. Germline V CDR1 and CDR2: SGHDT, YYEEEE. The CDR3 totals 15 residues. The CDR3 DNA reads TGTGCCAGCAGCTTGGAAGGTCTAGCGGGCAATGAGCAGTTCTTC. Protein product: CASSLEGLAGNEQFF.

CDR3 amino acids: CASSLISQVIYGYTF. CDR3 coding DNA: TGTGCCAGCAGCTTGATCTCTCAGGTTATATATGGCTACACCTTC. The rearrangement links TRBV5-6 to TRBJ1-2; D gene ambiguous. The V end was cut by 1 base, the J end by 5 bases, with 15 bases between. This CDR3 spans 15 amino acids. From germline, CDR1 is SGHDT and CDR2 YYEEEE.

The chain carries TRBV6-1 and TRBJ2-5; 8 positions match TRBD1. This CDR3 has 17 amino acids. The germline gives CDR1 MNHNS, CDR2 SASEGT. After removal of 2 bases from V and 11 bases from J, the junction contained 19 bases not matched to a gene. The CDR3 nucleotides are TGTGCCAGCAGTGAATACGTGGGCGCAGGGGGCCAGGGGGAGCAGTACTTC. Amino acids: CASSEYVGAGGQGEQYF.